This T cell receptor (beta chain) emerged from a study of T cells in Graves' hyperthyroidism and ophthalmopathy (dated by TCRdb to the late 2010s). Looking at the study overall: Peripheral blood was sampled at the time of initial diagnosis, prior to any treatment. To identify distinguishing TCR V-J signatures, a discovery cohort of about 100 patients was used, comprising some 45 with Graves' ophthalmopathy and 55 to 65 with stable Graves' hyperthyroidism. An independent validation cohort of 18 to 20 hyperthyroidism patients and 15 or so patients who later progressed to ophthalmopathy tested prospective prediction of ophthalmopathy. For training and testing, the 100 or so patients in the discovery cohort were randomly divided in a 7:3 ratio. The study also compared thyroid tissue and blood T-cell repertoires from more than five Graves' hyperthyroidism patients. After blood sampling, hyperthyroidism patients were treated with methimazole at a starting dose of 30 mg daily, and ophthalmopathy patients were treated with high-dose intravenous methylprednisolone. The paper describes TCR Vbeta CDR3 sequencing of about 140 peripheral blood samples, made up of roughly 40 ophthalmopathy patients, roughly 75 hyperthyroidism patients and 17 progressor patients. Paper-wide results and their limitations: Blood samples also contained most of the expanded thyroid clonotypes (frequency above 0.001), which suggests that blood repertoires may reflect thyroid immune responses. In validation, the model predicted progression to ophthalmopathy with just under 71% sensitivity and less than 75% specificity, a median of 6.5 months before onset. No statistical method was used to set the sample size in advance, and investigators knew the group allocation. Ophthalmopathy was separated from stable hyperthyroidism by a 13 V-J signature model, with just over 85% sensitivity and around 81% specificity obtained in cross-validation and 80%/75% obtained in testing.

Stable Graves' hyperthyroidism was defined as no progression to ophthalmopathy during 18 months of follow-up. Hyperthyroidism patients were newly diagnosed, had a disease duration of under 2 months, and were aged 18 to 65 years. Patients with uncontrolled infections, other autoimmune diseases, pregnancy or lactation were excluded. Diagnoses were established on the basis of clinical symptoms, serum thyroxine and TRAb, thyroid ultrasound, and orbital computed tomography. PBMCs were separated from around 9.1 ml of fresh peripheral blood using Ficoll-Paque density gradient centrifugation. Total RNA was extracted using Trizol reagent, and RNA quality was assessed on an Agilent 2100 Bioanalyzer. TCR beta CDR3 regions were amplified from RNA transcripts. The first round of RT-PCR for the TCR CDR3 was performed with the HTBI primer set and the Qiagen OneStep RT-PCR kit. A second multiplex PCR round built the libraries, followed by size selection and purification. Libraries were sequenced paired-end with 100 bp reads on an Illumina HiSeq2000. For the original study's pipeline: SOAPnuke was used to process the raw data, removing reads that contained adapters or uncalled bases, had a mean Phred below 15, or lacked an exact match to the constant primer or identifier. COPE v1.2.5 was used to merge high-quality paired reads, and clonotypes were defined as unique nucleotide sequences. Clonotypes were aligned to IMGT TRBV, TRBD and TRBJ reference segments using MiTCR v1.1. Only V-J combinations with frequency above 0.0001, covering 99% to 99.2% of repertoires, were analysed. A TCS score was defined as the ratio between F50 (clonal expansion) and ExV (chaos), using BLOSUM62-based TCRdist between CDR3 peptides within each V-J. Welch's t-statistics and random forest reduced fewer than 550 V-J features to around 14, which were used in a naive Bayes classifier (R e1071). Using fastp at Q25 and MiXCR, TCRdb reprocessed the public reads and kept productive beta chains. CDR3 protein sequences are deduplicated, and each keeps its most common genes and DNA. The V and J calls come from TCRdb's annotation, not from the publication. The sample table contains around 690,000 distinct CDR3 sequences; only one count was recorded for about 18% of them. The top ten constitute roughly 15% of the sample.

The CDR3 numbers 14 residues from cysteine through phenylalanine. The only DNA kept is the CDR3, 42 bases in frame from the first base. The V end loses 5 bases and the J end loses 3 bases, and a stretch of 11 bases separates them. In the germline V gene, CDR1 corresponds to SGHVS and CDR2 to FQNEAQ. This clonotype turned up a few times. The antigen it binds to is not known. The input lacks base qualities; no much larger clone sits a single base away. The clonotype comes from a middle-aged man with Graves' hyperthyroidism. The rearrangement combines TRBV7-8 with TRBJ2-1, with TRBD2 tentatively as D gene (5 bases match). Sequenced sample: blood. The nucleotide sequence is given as TGTGCCAGCAGCCCTATCCGGGACTACAATGAGCAGTTCTTC. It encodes CASSPIRDYNEQFF. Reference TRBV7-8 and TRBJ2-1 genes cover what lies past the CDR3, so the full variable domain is GAGVSQSPRYKVAKRGQDVALRCDPISGHVSLFWYQQALGQGPEFLTYFQNEAQLDKSGLPSDRFFAERPEGSVSTLKIQRTQQEDSAVYLCASSPIRDYNEQFFGPGTRLTVL.